This passage covers 6 T cell receptor beta chains from one sample sequenced in a study of T cell repertoires in cytomegalovirus infection. From the reads, TCRdb called clonotypes with MiXCR, one entry per CDR3 protein. The profile shows 350,000 to 450,000 distinct CDR3 sequences, around 18% of them singletons. Material for sequencing was PBMCs. Receptors were obtained from a human donor in good health (CMV status not recorded). Some clones in this sample may be carry-over from other donors' samples.

This clonotype came up a few times. The genes are TRBV6-2 or TRBV6-3 and TRBJ2-7; D remains unclear. The V and J ends lost 4 bases and 6 bases respectively, with 13 bases between them. There are 13 residues in the CDR3. Looked up from germline, CDR1 is MNHEY and CDR2 is SVGEGT. The CDR3 region is CASSSWTVGEQYF. As DNA, the CDR3 is TGTGCCAGCAGTTCTTGGACGGTCGGCGAGCAGTACTTC.

The gene calls are TRBV4-1 and TRBJ2-7; D unclear. This CDR3 spans 16 amino acids. The V end was cut by 4 bases, the J end by 2 bases, with 18 bases between. The germline V gene encodes CDR1 MGHRA and CDR2 YSYEKL. CDR3 bases: TGCGCCAGCAGCCTAGATTTTTCGGGCACCCCCTACGAGCAGTACTTC. Translation: CASSLDFSGTPYEQYF.

V is TRBV28 and J is TRBJ2-2; D might be TRBD1 (6 bases). V shed 4 bases and J shed 6 bases, with 15 bases lying between them. The CDR3 has 15 residues. Germline V lookup: CDR1 MDHEN, CDR2 SYDVKM. The CDR3 DNA sequence: TGTGCCAGCAGTTCGGGACAACTAGTGGCCGGGGAGCTGTTTTTT. As protein: CASSSGQLVAGELFF.

In its sample, this clonotype was seen a few times. This chain links TRBV7-9 with TRBJ1-2; maybe TRBD1 (6 bases). Trimming left V 0 bases short and J 4 bases short, with 9 bases between. The germline V gene has CDR1 SEHNR and CDR2 FQNEAQ (reference sequence). The CDR3 spans 14 residues. The CDR3 DNA sequence: TGTGCCAGCAGCTTAGCAGGGGGGGCCTATGGCTACACCTTC. This encodes CASSLAGGAYGYTF.

This clonotype was detected many times. V gene TRBV12-3 or TRBV12-4 combines with J gene TRBJ2-2; D not resolved. This CDR3 is 14 amino acids long. Trimming left V 1 base short and J 6 bases short, with 9 bases between. The CDR3, as DNA: TGTGCCAGCAGTTTAGGACGTCCCTCCGGGGAGCTGTTTTTT. Translating it yields CASSLGRPSGELFF.

The chain joins TRBV6-2 or TRBV6-3 to TRBJ1-1; D not resolved. V was clipped by 4 bases and J by 1 base, with 19 bases between them. The CDR3 totals 17 residues. The germline V gene encodes CDR1 MNHEY and CDR2 SVGEGT. The CDR3 sequence is CASSFSDLRFGNTEAFF. The CDR3 DNA sequence: TGTGCCAGCAGTTTTTCGGACCTCAGATTCGGGAACACTGAAGCTTTCTTT.